Reported below is one T cell receptor (beta chain). This specimen belongs to a study of T cell changes during pregnancy in multiple sclerosis. CDR1 is SNHLY and CDR2 is FYNNEI in the germline V gene. This CDR3 is built from 14 residues. The J segment lost 4 bases and the V segment lost 8 bases, leaving 4 bases of the junction unmatched. The repertoire was sequenced with immunoSEQ multiplex PCR; TCRdb's copy has only in-frame clones and lacks some. The profile covers fewer than 50,000 clones, with approximately 94% appearing a single time and about 5.5% taken by the ten largest. The sequencing here drew on CD8+ T cells from peripheral blood mononuclear cells, taken before pregnancy. The V call is TRBV2, the J call TRBJ2-6; 8 nucleotides line up with TRBD1. This clonotype originated in a female donor with multiple sclerosis, enrolled in a pregnancy study. The CDR3 nucleotides read TGTGCCAGCCTGACAGGGGCAGGGGCCAACGTCCTGACTTTC. It is translated as CASLTGAGANVLTF.